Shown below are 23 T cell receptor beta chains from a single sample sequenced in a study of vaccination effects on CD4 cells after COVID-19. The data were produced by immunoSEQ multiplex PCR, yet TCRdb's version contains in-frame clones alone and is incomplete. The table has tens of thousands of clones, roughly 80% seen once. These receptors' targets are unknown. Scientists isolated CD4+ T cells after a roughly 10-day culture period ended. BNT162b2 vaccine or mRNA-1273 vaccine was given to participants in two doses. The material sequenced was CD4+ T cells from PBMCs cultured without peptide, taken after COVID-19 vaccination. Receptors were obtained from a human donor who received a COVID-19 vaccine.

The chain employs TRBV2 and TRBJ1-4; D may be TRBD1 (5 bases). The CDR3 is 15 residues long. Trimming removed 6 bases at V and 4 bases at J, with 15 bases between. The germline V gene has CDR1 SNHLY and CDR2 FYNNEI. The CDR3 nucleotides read TGTGCCAGCAGAAGACAGCCCGTACTTAATGAAAAACTGTTTTTT. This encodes CASRRQPVLNEKLFF.

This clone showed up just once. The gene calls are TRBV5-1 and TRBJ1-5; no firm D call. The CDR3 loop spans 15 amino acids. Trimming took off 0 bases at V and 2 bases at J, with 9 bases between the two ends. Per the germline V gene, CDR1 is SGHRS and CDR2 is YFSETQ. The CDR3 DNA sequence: TGCGCCAGCAGCTTGGGGCCTTGGGGCAATCAGCCCCAGCATTTT. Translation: CASSLGPWGNQPQHF.

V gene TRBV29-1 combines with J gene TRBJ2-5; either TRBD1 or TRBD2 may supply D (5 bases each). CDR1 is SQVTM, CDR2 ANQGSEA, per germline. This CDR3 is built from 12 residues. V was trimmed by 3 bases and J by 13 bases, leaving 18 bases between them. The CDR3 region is CSVETTGTDPYF. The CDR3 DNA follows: TGCAGCGTTGAGACCACCGGGACCGACCCGTACTTC. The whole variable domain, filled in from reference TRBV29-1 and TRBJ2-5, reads SAVISQKPSRDICQRGTSLTIQCQVDSQVTMMFWYRQQPGQSLTLIATANQGSEATYESGFVIDKFPISRPNLTFSTLTVSNMSPEDSSIYLCSVETTGTDPYFGPGTRLLVL.

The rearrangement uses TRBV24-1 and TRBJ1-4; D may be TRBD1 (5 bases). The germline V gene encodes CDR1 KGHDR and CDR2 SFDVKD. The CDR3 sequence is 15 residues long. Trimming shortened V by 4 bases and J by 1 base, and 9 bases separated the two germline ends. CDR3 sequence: CATSDPRETNEKLFF. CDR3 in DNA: TGTGCCACCAGTGACCCCAGGGAAACTAATGAAAAACTGTTTTTT.

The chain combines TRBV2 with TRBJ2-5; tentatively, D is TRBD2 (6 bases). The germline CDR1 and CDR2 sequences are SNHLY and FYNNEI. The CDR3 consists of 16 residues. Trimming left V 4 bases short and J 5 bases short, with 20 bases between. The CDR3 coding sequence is TGTGCCAGCAGTGGCTCTCTTTGGGGGGAAGGGGAGACCCAGTACTTC. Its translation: CASSGSLWGEGETQYF.

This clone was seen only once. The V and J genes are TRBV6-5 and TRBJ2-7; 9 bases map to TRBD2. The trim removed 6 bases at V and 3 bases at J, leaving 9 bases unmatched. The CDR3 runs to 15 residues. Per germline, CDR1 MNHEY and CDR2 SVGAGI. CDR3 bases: TGTGCCAGCAGACCCCAGAGCGGGGGGCTCTACGAGCAGTACGTC. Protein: CASRPQSGGLYEQYV.

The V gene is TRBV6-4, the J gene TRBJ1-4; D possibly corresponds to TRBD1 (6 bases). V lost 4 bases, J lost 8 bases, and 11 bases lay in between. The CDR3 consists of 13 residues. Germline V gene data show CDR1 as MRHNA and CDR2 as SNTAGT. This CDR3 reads CASSVQGGEKLFF. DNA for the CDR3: TGTGCCAGCAGTGTACAGGGAGGCGAAAAACTGTTTTTT.

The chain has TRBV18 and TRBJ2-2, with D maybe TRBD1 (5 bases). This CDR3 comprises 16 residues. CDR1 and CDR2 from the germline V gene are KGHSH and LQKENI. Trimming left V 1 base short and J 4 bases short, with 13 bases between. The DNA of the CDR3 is TGTGCCAGCTCACCACGGCTGGGGCAGGGCACCGGGGAGCTGTTTTTT. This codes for CASSPRLGQGTGELFF. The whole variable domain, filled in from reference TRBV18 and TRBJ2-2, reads NAGVMQNPRHLVRRRGQEARLRCSPMKGHSHVYWYRQLPEEGLKFMVYLQKENIIDESGMPKERFSAEFPKEGPSILRIQQVVRGDSAAYFCASSPRLGQGTGELFFGEGSRLTVL.

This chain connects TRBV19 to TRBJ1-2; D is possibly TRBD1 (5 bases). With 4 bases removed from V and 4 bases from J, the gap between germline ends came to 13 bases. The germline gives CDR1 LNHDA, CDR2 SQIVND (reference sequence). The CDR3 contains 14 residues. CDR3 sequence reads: CASSKSGATYGYTF. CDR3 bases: TGTGCCAGTAGTAAATCCGGGGCCACCTATGGCTACACCTTC.

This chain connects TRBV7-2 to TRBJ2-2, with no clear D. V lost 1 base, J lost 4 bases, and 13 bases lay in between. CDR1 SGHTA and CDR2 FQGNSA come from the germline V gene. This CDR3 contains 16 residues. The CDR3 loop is CASSLEAPSVTGELFF. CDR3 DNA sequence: TGTGCCAGCAGCTTAGAGGCGCCATCGGTCACCGGGGAGCTGTTTTTT.

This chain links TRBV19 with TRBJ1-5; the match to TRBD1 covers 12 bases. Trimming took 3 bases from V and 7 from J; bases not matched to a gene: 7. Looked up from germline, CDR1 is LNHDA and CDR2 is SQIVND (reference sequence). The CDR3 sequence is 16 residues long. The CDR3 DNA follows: TGTGCCAGTAGTATTTGGGGACAGGGGGCCGGGCAGCCCCAGCATTTT. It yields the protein CASSIWGQGAGQPQHF.

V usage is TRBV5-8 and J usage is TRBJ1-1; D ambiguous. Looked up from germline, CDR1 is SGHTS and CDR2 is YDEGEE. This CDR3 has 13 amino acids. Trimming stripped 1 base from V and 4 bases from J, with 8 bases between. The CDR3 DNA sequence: TGTGCCAGCAGCTTGTTGGCAGCCACTGAAGCTTTCTTT. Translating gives CASSLLAATEAFF.

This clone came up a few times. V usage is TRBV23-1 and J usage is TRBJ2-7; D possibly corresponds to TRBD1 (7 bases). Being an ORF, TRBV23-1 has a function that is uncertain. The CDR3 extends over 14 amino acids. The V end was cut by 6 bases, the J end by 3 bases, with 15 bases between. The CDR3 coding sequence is TGCGCCAGCAGGATGGGGCAGGGGGGCTACGAGCAGTACGTC. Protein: CASRMGQGGYEQYV.

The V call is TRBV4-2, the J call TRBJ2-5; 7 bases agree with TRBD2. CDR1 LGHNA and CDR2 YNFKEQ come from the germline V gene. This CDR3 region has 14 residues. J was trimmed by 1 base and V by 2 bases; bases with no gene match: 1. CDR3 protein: CASSQPGGQETQYF. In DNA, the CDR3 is TGTGCCAGCAGCCAACCGGGGGGCCAAGAGACCCAGTACTTC.

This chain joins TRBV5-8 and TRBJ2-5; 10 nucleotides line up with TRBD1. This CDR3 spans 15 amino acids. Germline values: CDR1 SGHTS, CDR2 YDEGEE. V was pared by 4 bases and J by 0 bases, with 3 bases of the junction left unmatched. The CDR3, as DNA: TGTGCCAGCAGCGAGGGACAGGGGTACCAAGAGACCCAGTACTTC. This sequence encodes CASSEGQGYQETQYF.

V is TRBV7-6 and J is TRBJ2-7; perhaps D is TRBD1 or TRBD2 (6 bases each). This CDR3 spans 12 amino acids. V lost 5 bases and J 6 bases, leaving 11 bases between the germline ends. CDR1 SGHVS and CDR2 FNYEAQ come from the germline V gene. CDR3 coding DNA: TGTGCCAGCAGCCAACAGGGAGGCGAGCAGTACGTC. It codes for CASSQQGGEQYV.

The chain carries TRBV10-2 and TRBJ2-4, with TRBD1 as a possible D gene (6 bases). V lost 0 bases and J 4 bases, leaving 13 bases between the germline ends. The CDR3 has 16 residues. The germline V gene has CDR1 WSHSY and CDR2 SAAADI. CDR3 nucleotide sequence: TGCGCCAGCAGTGAGTCTCAGGGGCCCGCGAAAAACATTCAGTACTTC. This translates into CASSESQGPAKNIQYF.

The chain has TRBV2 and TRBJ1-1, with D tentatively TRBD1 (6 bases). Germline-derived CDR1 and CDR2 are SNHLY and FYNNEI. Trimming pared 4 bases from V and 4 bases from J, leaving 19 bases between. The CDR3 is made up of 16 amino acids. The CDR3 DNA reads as TGTGCCAGCAGTGGGATCGGGACATCGAGGTTCACTGAAGCTTTCTTT. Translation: CASSGIGTSRFTEAFF. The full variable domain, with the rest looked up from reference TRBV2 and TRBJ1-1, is EPEVTQTPSHQVTQMGQEVILRCVPISNHLYFYWYRQILGQKVEFLVSFYNNEISEKSEIFDDQFSVERPDGSNFTLKIRSTKLEDSAMYFCASSGIGTSRFTEAFFGQGTRLTVV.

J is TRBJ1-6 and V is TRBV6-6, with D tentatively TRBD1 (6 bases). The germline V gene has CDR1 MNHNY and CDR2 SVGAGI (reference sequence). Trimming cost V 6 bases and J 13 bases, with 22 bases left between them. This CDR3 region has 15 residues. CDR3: CASRRMDSDVRPLHF. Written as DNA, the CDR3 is TGTGCCAGCAGGCGGATGGACAGCGATGTACGGCCCCTCCACTTT.

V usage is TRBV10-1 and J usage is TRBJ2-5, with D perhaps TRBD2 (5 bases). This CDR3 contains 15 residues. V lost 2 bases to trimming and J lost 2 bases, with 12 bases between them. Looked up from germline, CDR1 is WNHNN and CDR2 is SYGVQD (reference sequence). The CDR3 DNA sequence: TGCGCCAGCAGTGAGGGACTGGCCACTCAAGAGACCCAGTACTTC. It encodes CASSEGLATQETQYF.

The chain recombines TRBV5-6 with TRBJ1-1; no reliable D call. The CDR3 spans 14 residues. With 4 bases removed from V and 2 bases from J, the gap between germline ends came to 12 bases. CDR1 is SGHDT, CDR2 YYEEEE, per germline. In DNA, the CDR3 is TGTGCCAGCAGCCCCCCTTCTGGAAACACTGAAGCTTTCTTT. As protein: CASSPPSGNTEAFF.

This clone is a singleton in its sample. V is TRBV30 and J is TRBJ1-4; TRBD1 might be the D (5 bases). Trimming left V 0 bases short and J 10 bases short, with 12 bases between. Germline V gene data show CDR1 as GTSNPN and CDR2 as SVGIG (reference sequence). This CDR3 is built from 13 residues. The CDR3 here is CAWSVRDGLKLFF. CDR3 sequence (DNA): TGTGCCTGGAGTGTACGGGACGGTCTAAAACTGTTTTTT.

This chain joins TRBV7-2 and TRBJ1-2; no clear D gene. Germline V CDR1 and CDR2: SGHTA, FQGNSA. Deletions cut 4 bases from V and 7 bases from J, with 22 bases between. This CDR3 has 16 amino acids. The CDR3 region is CASSSRATIYVGGYTF. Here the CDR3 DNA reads TGTGCCAGCAGCTCGAGAGCGACAATCTACGTAGGTGGCTACACCTTC.